The 24 T cell receptor beta chains listed next were all sequenced from one sample in a study of beta chain features in type 1 diabetes. The isolated RNA, all of it, was reverse transcribed, so expressed TCRB transcripts were what got sequenced. This table comes from immunoSEQ multiplex PCR, and its TCRdb copy is limited to in-frame clones, with some not included. The sample gives a few hundred thousand clones, approximately 15% of which show up once; about 0.018% is in the top ten. Sample: naive CD4+ T cells from blood. These receptors came from a woman between 18 and 29 years old in good health.

This chain joins TRBV29-1 and TRBJ1-2; 11 nucleotides line up with TRBD1. The length of the CDR3 is 14 residues. J was trimmed by 2 bases and V by 6 bases; bases with no gene match: 5. CDR1 is SQVTM, CDR2 ANQGSEA, per germline. The CDR3 DNA reads TGCAGCGTCCCTAGGACAGGGGGCAACTATGGCTACACCTTC. Translated: CSVPRTGGNYGYTF.

This rearrangement joins TRBV7-9 to TRBJ2-1; 14 nucleotides match TRBD2. The germline gives CDR1 SEHNR, CDR2 FQNEAQ (reference sequence). This CDR3 has 19 amino acids. V lost 8 bases and J lost 0; bases outside the gene matches: 12. This CDR3 reads CASSPGLAGERGSYNEQFF. The DNA of the CDR3 is TGTGCCAGCTCCCCGGGACTAGCGGGAGAGCGGGGCTCCTACAATGAGCAGTTCTTC.

This chain links TRBV5-1 with TRBJ2-7, with TRBD2 matching over 7 bases. Germline V gene sequence: CDR1 SGHRS, CDR2 YFSETQ. V was clipped by 4 bases and J by 3 bases; unmatched bases: 10. The CDR3 totals 15 residues. CDR3 in amino acids: CASSISGSQDYEQYF. DNA for the CDR3: TGCGCCAGCAGCATTAGCGGGTCCCAGGACTACGAGCAGTACTTC.

J is TRBJ2-5 and V is TRBV4-2; the D gene is possibly TRBD1 (5 bases). The CDR3 has 16 amino acids. V was cut by 3 bases and J by 1 base, with 15 bases left in between. Looked up from germline, CDR1 is LGHNA and CDR2 is YNFKEQ. CDR3 region: CASSQQEGDIQETQYF. The CDR3 coding sequence is TGTGCCAGCAGCCAGCAGGAAGGGGATATCCAAGAGACCCAGTACTTC.

This clone came up a few times. The chain uses TRBV5-1 and TRBJ2-5; a weak D match, TRBD1 (7 bases). The CDR3 is made up of 15 amino acids. Trimming cost V 4 bases and J 5 bases, with 18 bases left between them. Germline V gene data show CDR1 as SGHRS and CDR2 as YFSETQ. The CDR3 DNA follows: TGCGCCAGCAGCCTGACGGCAGGGGGGTACGAGACCCAGTACTTC. It encodes CASSLTAGGYETQYF. The full variable domain, in which reference TRBV5-1 and TRBJ2-5 provide the parts outside the CDR3, is KAGVTQTPRYLIKTRGQQVTLSCSPISGHRSVSWYQQTPGQGLQFLFEYFSETQRNKGNFPGRFSGRQFSNSRSEMNVSTLELGDSALYLCASSLTAGGYETQYFGPGTRLLVL.

V and J are TRBV5-4 and TRBJ2-3; 9 positions agree with TRBD2. Losses at the gene ends were 3 bases for V and 9 bases for J; bases not matched to a gene: 11. CDR3 size: 15 residues. Germline V gives CDR1 SGHNT, CDR2 YYREEE (reference sequence). The CDR3 DNA reads TGTGCCAGCAGCTCGACCGGGACTAGCTCAGGGACGCAGTATTTT. Translated: CASSSTGTSSGTQYF.

This chain uses TRBV7-9 with TRBJ2-2, with TRBD1 identical over 7 bases. Germline values: CDR1 SEHNR, CDR2 FQNEAQ (reference sequence). The junction had 6 bases not matched to a gene; V was cut back by 2 bases and J by 6 bases. The length of the CDR3 is 15 residues. The CDR3 nucleotides read TGTGCCAGCAGCTTATTCGGACAGGCAGCCGGGGAGCTGTTTTTT. Amino acids: CASSLFGQAAGELFF.

The sample holds a few counts of this clone. The CDR3 DNA sequence: TGTGCCAGCCCAGGACAGGGGGCGTATGGCTACACCTTC. Translating it yields CASPGQGAYGYTF. This rearrangement joins TRBV7-2 to TRBJ1-2, with 11 bases aligning to TRBD1. The CDR3 loop spans 13 amino acids. With 8 bases clipped from V and 5 bases from J, the junction kept 4 bases outside the gene matches. The germline CDR1 and CDR2 sequences are SGHTA and FQGNSA.

The chain has TRBV7-2 and TRBJ2-5, with 8 bases that match TRBD2. Germline-derived CDR1 and CDR2 are SGHTA and FQGNSA. J gave up 4 bases and V 5 bases, and 6 bases lay outside the gene matches. The CDR3 sequence is 14 residues long. CDR3 in DNA: TGTGCCAGCAGCCCTTATCGGGGGGGAGAGACCCAGTACTTC. As protein: CASSPYRGGETQYF.

This clone was found a few times. The rearrangement joins TRBV7-9 to TRBJ2-5; TRBD2 aligns across 11 bases. Per germline, CDR1 SEHNR and CDR2 FQNEAQ (reference sequence). This CDR3 is built from 15 residues. V was pared by 5 bases and J by 2 bases, with 4 bases of the junction left unmatched. The CDR3 nucleotides are TGTGCCAGCAGCCTGGGACTAGCGGAGCAAGAGACCCAGTACTTC. It encodes CASSLGLAEQETQYF.

This clone was seen only a few times. The rearrangement joins TRBV4-1 to TRBJ2-5; possibly TRBD2 for D (5 bases). The DNA end lines up better with TRBJ2-7; the J call may be wrong. The V gene's germline CDR1 is MGHRA and CDR2 YSYEKL. The CDR3 runs to 16 residues. The CDR3 bases are TGCGCCAGCAGCCAAGATCGGTACGGGGTGATGTACGAGCAGTACTTC. This sequence encodes CASSQDRYGVMYEQYF.

The rearrangement uses TRBV4-3 and TRBJ2-6, with a tentative D call TRBD1 (6 bases). V lost 0 bases, J lost 2 bases, and 11 bases lay in between. The CDR3 consists of 17 residues. CDR1 and CDR2 from the germline V gene are LGHNA and YSLEER. CDR3 DNA: TGCGCCAGCAGCCAAGAGCCCAGGGGTGCTGGGGCCAACGTCCTGACTTTC. Translated: CASSQEPRGAGANVLTF.

This clone has a handful of counts. The chain combines TRBV7-2 with TRBJ1-1; 7 bases are shared with TRBD1. The CDR3 has 14 amino acids. Germline CDR1 reads SGHTA; CDR2 reads FQGNSA. V was clipped by 5 bases and J by 5 bases; unmatched bases: 8. The CDR3: CASSITGARTEAFF. DNA of the CDR3: TGTGCCAGCAGCATCACAGGGGCGAGGACTGAAGCTTTCTTT.

The chain carries TRBV30 and TRBJ2-5, with D possibly matching TRBD1 (6 bases). V was cut by 1 base and J by 2 bases, with 20 bases left in between. Germline V gives CDR1 GTSNPN, CDR2 SVGIG (reference sequence). The CDR3 is 17 amino acids. The CDR3 region has the DNA TGTGCCTGGAGTGCGAGAACCCAACAGGGCCCACAAGAGACCCAGTACTTC. Encoded protein: CAWSARTQQGPQETQYF.

The chain couples TRBV7-2 to TRBJ1-1, with 8 bases identical to TRBD1. Germline trimming cut 5 bases from V and 6 bases from J; bases unmatched to any gene: 5. Germline V gives CDR1 SGHTA, CDR2 FQGNSA. CDR3 size: 13 residues. The CDR3 is CASSPDRGPEAFF. The DNA of the CDR3 is TGTGCCAGCAGCCCCGACAGGGGCCCTGAAGCTTTCTTT.

This rearrangement joins TRBV16 to TRBJ1-4; a possible D gene is TRBD1 (5 bases). V lost 0 bases and J lost 7, with 6 bases in between. This CDR3 spans 13 amino acids. CDR1 and CDR2 (germline): KGHSY, FQNENV. The CDR3 here is CASSQSTAEKLFF. The CDR3 DNA is TGTGCCAGCAGCCAATCGACAGCTGAAAAACTGTTTTTT.

V and J are TRBV7-9 and TRBJ1-2, with TRBD1 matching over 8 bases. In germline, CDR1 is SEHNR, CDR2 FQNEAQ (reference sequence). The V gene end was trimmed by 7 bases and the J gene end by 4 bases; junction bases not matched to a gene: 5. The CDR3 is made up of 13 amino acids. The CDR3 DNA sequence: TGTGCCAGCACTCCGGGACAGGTCTATGGCTACACCTTC. Residues: CASTPGQVYGYTF. Full variable domain (missing parts from reference TRBV7-9 and TRBJ1-2): DTGVSQNPRHKITKRGQNVTFRCDPISEHNRLYWYRQTLGQGPEFLTYFQNEAQLEKSRLLSDRFSAERPKGSFSTLEIQRTEQGDSAMYLCASTPGQVYGYTFGSGTRLTVV.

In this sample, this clone turned up a few times. V usage is TRBV28 and J usage is TRBJ2-7; TRBD1 matches 10 bases. The CDR3 is 16 residues long. The trim removed 5 bases at V and 9 bases at J, leaving 16 bases unmatched. Germline loops: CDR1 MDHEN, CDR2 SYDVKM. CDR3 region: CASSPLGGTGDRAQYF. CDR3 nucleotide sequence: TGTGCCAGCAGTCCTCTGGGCGGGACAGGGGACCGGGCGCAGTACTTC.

CDR3 DNA: TGTGCCAGCAGCTTAGCTAGCGGGAGGTTCAACGAGCAGTACTTC. It codes for CASSLASGRFNEQYF. The chain employs TRBV7-6 and TRBJ2-7, with 10 bases identical to TRBD2. With 0 bases clipped from V and 5 bases from J, the junction kept 4 bases outside the gene matches. The CDR3 has 15 residues. CDR1 is SGHVS, CDR2 FNYEAQ, per germline. Full variable domain (outside the CDR3, taken from reference TRBV7-6 and TRBJ2-7): GAGVSQSPRYKVTKRGQDVALRCDPISGHVSLYWYRQALGQGPEFLTYFNYEAQQDKSGLPNDRFSAERPEGSISTLTIQRTEQRDSAMYRCASSLASGRFNEQYFGPGTRLTVT.

The CDR3 region is CASSRGTRIWGEQFF. CDR3 DNA sequence: TGTGCCAGCAGCCGCGGGACCCGCATTTGGGGAGAGCAGTTCTTC. V is TRBV5-6 and J is TRBJ2-1; D might be TRBD2 (6 bases). This CDR3 contains 15 residues. Between the trimmed V and J ends, which lost 4 bases and 10 bases, there was a span of 21 bases. Germline lookup yields CDR1 SGHDT and CDR2 YYEEEE.

The table lists this clone with a few counts. This sequence joins TRBV30 and TRBJ1-2; D remains ambiguous. This CDR3 is built from 13 residues. The ends were cut back, 2 bases at V and 1 base at J, with 8 bases in the middle. The germline V gene has CDR1 GTSNPN and CDR2 SVGIG (reference sequence). The CDR3 DNA reads TGTGCCTGGAGTCCGTCGAGTAACTATGGCTACACCTTC. Translated, it gives CAWSPSSNYGYTF.

This clone was counted a few times. The chain is built from TRBV6-5 and TRBJ2-7; tentative D call: TRBD1 (6 bases). Germline V gene sequence: CDR1 MNHEY, CDR2 SVGAGI. V shed 5 bases and J shed 3 bases, with 11 bases lying between them. The CDR3 sequence is 13 residues long. The CDR3 DNA sequence: TGTGCCAGCAGTGGACAGCTACTCTACGAGCAGTACTTC. This encodes CASSGQLLYEQYF.

This clone has only a few counts. The CDR3 here is CSVPRYGELFF. CDR3 nucleotide sequence: TGCAGCGTCCCCCGGTACGGGGAGCTGTTTTTT. The chain couples TRBV29-1 to TRBJ2-2; D gene uncertain. Trimming took off 6 bases at V and 7 bases at J, with 9 bases between the two ends. This CDR3 is built from 11 residues. In germline, CDR1 is SQVTM, CDR2 ANQGSEA.

The chain joins TRBV19 to TRBJ2-1, with D possibly matching TRBD2 (6 bases). Between the trimmed V and J ends, which lost 5 bases and 4 bases, there was a span of 15 bases. The CDR3 runs 15 residues. Germline V gene lookup returns CDR1 LNHDA and CDR2 SQIVND (reference sequence). The CDR3 loop reads CASSGYGSGYNEQFF. The DNA of the CDR3 is TGTGCCAGTAGTGGCTACGGGAGTGGTTACAATGAGCAGTTCTTC.